These 9 T cell receptor beta chains were all obtained from the same sample, sequenced in a study of early T cells in non-severe SARS-CoV-2 infection. In TCRdb, the 5' RACE reads were re-called with MiXCR into one record per CDR3 protein. This table has more than 90,000 distinct CDR3 sequences, about 12% appearing once. Specimen: whole blood. The receptors derive from an adult who was a healthcare worker with PCR-confirmed SARS-CoV-2 infection or an uninfected control (not recorded which).

The V call is TRBV12-3 or TRBV12-4, the J call TRBJ2-7; maybe TRBD1 (5 bases). This CDR3 is built from 14 residues. V was pared by 7 bases and J by 0 bases, with 13 bases between. CDR3 DNA sequence: TGTGCCAGCACCCTAAGACAGACCTCCTACGAGCAGTACTTC. This encodes CASTLRQTSYEQYF.

This chain links TRBV11-1 with TRBJ2-1; no definite D call. The CDR3 length is 15 residues. V lost 0 bases and J 7 bases, leaving 13 bases between the germline ends. The germline V gene has CDR1 SGHAT and CDR2 FQDESV (reference sequence). The CDR3 DNA is TGTGCCAGCAGCTTAGCGGGCCAGAATGGGAATGAGCAGTTCTTC. Protein: CASSLAGQNGNEQFF.

In this sample, this clonotype turned up many times. The chain uses TRBV7-9 and TRBJ2-1; tentatively, D is TRBD2 (6 bases). V lost 4 bases and J lost 2, with 15 bases in between. CDR3 length: 16 amino acids. Germline V gene sequence: CDR1 SEHNR, CDR2 FQNEAQ (reference sequence). CDR3 residues: CASSSPPGGPYNEQFF. CDR3 in DNA: TGTGCCAGCAGCTCACCCCCCGGGGGTCCCTACAATGAGCAGTTCTTC. Together with reference TRBV7-9 and TRBJ2-1, the CDR3 gives the full variable domain: DTGVSQNPRHKITKRGQNVTFRCDPISEHNRLYWYRQTLGQGPEFLTYFQNEAQLEKSRLLSDRFSAERPKGSFSTLEIQRTEQGDSAMYLCASSSPPGGPYNEQFFGPGTRLTVL.

This clonotype was recorded at least ten times. This chain uses TRBV29-1 with TRBJ2-1; D possibly corresponds to TRBD1 (5 bases). Trimming removed 7 bases at V and 7 bases at J, with 14 bases between. This CDR3 contains 12 residues. Per germline, CDR1 SQVTM and CDR2 ANQGSEA. As DNA, the CDR3 is TGCAGCGCTATACATAGGGGAAATGAGCAGTTCTTC. Amino acid sequence: CSAIHRGNEQFF.

V usage is TRBV20-1 and J usage is TRBJ1-6, with D maybe TRBD1 (6 bases). V shed 3 bases and J shed 7 bases, with 13 bases lying between them. Germline V gene sequence: CDR1 DFQATT, CDR2 SNEGSKA (reference sequence). The CDR3 has 14 amino acids. The CDR3 reads CSARKGHPNSPLHF. The CDR3 region has the DNA TGCAGTGCTAGGAAGGGACACCCAAATTCACCCCTCCACTTT.

The chain couples TRBV7-6 to TRBJ2-1; D ambiguous. V was shortened by 1 base and J by 7 bases, with 5 bases between the two germline ends. Looked up from germline, CDR1 is SGHVS and CDR2 is FNYEAQ. This CDR3 has 12 amino acids. The CDR3 sequence is CASSLVENEQFF. The CDR3 nucleotides are TGTGCCAGCAGCTTAGTGGAGAATGAGCAGTTCTTC.

The rearrangement links TRBV18 to TRBJ2-7; tentatively, D is TRBD1 or TRBD2 (5 bases each). The CDR3 sequence is 14 residues long. Trimming removed 3 bases at V and 6 bases at J, with 15 bases between. Per germline, CDR1 KGHSH and CDR2 LQKENI. CDR3 sequence reads: CASSPPPGTGEQYF. The DNA of the CDR3 is TGTGCCAGCTCACCCCCGCCAGGGACGGGCGAGCAGTACTTC.

V is TRBV20-1 and J is TRBJ2-3, with D possibly TRBD1 on 6 matching bases. There are 14 residues in the CDR3. Trimming cost V 5 bases and J 1 base, with 13 bases left between them. Germline loops: CDR1 DFQATT, CDR2 SNEGSKA (reference sequence). The DNA of the CDR3 is TGCAGTGCTCCCAGCAGGGGTGGCACAGATACGCAGTATTTT. Its translation is CSAPSRGGTDTQYF.

The V and J genes are TRBV6-5 and TRBJ1-1; no clear D. This CDR3 spans 14 amino acids. Germline lookup yields CDR1 MNHEY and CDR2 SVGAGI. V was cut by 2 bases and J by 2 bases, with 9 bases left in between. The CDR3 sequence is CASSYGGSNTEAFF. Written as DNA, the CDR3 is TGTGCCAGCAGTTACGGTGGCAGCAACACTGAAGCTTTCTTT.